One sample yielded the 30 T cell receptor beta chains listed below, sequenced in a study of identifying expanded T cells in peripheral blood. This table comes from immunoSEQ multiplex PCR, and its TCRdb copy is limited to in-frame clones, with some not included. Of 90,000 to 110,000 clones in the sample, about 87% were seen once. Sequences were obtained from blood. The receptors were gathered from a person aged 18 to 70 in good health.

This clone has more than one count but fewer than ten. CDR3 loop: CASSSGRGGEQYF. Here the CDR3 DNA reads TGTGCCAGCAGCTCTGGCAGGGGTGGCGAGCAGTACTTC. J is TRBJ2-7 and V is TRBV7-3, with D perhaps TRBD1 (6 bases). Trimming left V 4 bases short and J 6 bases short, with 13 bases between. The CDR3 spans 13 residues. Germline CDR1 and CDR2: SGHTA and FQGTGA.

CDR3 coding DNA: TGTGCCAGCAGCTTAGGGCGGGAGCATAACGAGCAGTACTTC. This encodes CASSLGREHNEQYF. The chain uses TRBV7-3 and TRBJ2-7, with 7 bases that match TRBD2. The junction had 6 bases not matched to a gene; V was cut back by 2 bases and J by 5 bases. The CDR3 has 14 residues. Germline CDR1 is SGHTA and CDR2 is FQGTGA.

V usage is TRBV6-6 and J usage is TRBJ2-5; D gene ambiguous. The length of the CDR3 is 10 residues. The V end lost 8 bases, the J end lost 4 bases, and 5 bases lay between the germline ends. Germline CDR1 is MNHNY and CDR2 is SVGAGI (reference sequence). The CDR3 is CASGGETQYF. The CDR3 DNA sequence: TGTGCCAGCGGTGGAGAGACCCAGTACTTC.

CDR3 protein: CASSQGGLRHTGELFF. CDR3 bases: TGCGCCAGCAGCCAAGGGGGACTCAGACACACCGGGGAGCTGTTTTTT. This chain joins TRBV4-1 and TRBJ2-2, with D perhaps TRBD2 (6 bases). Trimming removed 1 base from V and 3 bases from J, with 12 bases in between. The CDR3 has 16 amino acids. Germline CDR1 and CDR2: MGHRA and YSYEKL.

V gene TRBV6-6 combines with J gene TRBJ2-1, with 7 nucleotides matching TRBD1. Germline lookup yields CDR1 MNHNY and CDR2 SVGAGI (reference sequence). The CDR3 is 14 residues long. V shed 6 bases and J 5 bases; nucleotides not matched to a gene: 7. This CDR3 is CASRDRASHNEQFF. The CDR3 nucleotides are TGTGCCAGCAGAGACAGGGCTAGTCACAATGAGCAGTTCTTC.

The CDR3 coding sequence is TGTGCCAGCAGCTATTCTAGCGGGGGAAACACAGATACGCAGTATTTT. The encoded protein is CASSYSSGGNTDTQYF. The J gene is TRBJ2-3, the V gene TRBV4-2; 10 positions match TRBD2. The junction had 7 bases not matched to a gene; V was cut back by 5 bases and J by 2 bases. Germline V lookup: CDR1 LGHNA, CDR2 YNFKEQ. The CDR3 is made up of 16 amino acids.

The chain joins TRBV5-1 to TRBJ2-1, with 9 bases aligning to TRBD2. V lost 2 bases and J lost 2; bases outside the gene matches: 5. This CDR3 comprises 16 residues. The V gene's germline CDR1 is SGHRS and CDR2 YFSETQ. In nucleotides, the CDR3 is TGCGCCAGCAGCTTTGCTAGCGGGATAGCCTACAATGAGCAGTTCTTC. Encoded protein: CASSFASGIAYNEQFF.

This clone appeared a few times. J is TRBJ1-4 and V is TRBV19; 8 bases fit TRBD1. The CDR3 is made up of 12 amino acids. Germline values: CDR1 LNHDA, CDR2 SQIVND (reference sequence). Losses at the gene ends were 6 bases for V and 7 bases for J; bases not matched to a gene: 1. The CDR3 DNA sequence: TGTGCCAGTAGCGGACAGGGTGAAAAACTGTTTTTT. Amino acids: CASSGQGEKLFF.

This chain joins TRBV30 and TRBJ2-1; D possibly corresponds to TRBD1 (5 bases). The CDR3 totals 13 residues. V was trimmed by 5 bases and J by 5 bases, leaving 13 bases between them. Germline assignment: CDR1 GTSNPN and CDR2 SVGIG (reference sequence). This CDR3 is CAWGQLWNNEQFF. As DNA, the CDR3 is TGTGCCTGGGGACAACTCTGGAACAATGAGCAGTTCTTC.

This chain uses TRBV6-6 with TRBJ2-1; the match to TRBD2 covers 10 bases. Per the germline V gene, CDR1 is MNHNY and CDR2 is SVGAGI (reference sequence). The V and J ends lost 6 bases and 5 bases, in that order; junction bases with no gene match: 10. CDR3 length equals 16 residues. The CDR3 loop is CASRSSGGRKDNEQFF. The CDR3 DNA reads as TGTGCCAGCAGATCTAGCGGGGGCCGTAAGGACAATGAGCAGTTCTTC.

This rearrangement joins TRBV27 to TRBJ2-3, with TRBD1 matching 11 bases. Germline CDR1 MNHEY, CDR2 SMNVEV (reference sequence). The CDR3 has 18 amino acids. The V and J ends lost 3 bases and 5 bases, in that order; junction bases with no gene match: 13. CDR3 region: CASSFTYLGQGAVDTQYF. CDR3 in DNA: TGTGCCAGCAGTTTTACTTACCTCGGACAGGGGGCCGTAGATACGCAGTATTTT.

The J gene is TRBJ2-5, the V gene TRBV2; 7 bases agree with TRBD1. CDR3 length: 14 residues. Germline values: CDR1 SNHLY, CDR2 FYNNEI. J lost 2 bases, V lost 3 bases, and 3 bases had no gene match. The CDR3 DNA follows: TGTGCCAGCAGTGAGTTGGACAGGCAAGAGACCCAGTACTTC. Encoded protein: CASSELDRQETQYF.

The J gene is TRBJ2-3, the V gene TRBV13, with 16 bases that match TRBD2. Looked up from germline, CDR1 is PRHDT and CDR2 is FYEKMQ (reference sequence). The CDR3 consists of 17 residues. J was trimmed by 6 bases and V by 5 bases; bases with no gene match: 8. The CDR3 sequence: CASSPGTSGRGGDTQYF. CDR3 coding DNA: TGTGCCAGCAGCCCCGGGACTAGCGGGAGGGGAGGGGATACGCAGTATTTT.

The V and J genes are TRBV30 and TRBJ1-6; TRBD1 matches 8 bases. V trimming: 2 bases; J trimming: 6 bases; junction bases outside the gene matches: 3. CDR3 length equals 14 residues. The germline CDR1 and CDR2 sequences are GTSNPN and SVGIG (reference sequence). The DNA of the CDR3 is TGTGCCTGGAGTCTACAGGGGGGTAATTCACCCCTCCACTTT. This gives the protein CAWSLQGGNSPLHF.

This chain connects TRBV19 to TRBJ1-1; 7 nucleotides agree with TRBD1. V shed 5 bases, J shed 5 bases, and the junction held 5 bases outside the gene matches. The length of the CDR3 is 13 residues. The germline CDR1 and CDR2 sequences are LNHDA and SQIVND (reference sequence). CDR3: CASSEGARTEAFF. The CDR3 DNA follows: TGTGCCAGTAGTGAGGGGGCGAGGACTGAAGCTTTCTTT.

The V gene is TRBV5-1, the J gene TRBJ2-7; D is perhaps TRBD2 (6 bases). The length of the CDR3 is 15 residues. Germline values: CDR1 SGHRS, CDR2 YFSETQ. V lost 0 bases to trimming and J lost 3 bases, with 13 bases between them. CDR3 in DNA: TGCGCCAGCAGCTTGGGGACGGGGGTCGTCTACGAGCAGTACTTC. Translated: CASSLGTGVVYEQYF.

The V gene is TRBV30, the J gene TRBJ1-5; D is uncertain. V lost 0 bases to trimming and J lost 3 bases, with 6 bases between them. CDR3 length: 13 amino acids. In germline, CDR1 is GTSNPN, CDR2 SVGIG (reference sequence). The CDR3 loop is CAWSVDSNQPQHF. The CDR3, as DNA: TGTGCCTGGAGTGTTGATTCCAATCAGCCCCAGCATTTT.

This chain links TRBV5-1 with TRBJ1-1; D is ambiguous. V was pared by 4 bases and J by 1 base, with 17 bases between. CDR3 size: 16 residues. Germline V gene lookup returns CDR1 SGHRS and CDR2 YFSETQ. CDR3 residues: CASSPGLGKENTEAFF. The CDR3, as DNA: TGCGCCAGCAGCCCTGGACTGGGAAAAGAGAACACTGAAGCTTTCTTT. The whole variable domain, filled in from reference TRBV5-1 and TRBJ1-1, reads KAGVTQTPRYLIKTRGQQVTLSCSPISGHRSVSWYQQTPGQGLQFLFEYFSETQRNKGNFPGRFSGRQFSNSRSEMNVSTLELGDSALYLCASSPGLGKENTEAFFGQGTRLTVV.

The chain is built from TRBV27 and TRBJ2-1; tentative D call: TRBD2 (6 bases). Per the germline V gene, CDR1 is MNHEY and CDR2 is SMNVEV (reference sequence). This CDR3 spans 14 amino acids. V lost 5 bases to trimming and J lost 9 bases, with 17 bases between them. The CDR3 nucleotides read TGTGCCAGCAGTGCCTCGGGAGCGGAGTTTGAGCAGTTCTTC. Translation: CASSASGAEFEQFF.

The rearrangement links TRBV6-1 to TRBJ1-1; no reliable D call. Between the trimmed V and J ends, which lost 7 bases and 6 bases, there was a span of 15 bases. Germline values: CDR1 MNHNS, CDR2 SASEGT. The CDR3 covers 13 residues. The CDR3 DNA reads TGTGCCAGCACCTTATCCGGGGTCCCTGAAGCTTTCTTT. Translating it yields CASTLSGVPEAFF.

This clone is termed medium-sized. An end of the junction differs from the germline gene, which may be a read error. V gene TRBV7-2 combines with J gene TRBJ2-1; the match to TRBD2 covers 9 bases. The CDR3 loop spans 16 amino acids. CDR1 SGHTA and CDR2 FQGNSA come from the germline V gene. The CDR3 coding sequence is TGTGCCAGCAGCATTTTAGCGGGAGCCTCCGACAATGAGCAGTTCTTC. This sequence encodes CASSILAGASDNEQFF.

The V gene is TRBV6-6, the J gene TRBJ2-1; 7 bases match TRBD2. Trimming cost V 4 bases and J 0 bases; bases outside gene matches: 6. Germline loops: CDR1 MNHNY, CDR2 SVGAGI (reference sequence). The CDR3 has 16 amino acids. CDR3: CASSSRGDGSYNEQFF. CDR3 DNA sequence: TGTGCCAGCAGTTCACGGGGGGATGGCTCCTACAATGAGCAGTTCTTC.

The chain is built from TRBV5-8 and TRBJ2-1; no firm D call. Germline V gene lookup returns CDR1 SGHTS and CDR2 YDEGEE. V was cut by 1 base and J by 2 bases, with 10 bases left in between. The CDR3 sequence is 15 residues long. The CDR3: CASSLSRMPYNEQFF. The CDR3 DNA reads TGTGCCAGCAGCTTGTCACGGATGCCCTACAATGAGCAGTTCTTC.

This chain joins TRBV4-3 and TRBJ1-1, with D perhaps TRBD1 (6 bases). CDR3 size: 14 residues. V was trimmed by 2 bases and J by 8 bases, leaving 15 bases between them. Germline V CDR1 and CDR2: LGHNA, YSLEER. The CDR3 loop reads CASSQFGQTMEAFF. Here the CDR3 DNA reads TGCGCCAGCAGCCAATTTGGACAGACTATGGAAGCTTTCTTT.

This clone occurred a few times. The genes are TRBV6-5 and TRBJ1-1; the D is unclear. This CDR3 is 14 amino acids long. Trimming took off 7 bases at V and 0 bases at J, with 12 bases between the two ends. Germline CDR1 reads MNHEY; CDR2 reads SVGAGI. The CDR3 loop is CASKAHTVNTEAFF. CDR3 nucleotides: TGTGCCAGCAAAGCCCATACAGTGAACACTGAAGCTTTCTTT.

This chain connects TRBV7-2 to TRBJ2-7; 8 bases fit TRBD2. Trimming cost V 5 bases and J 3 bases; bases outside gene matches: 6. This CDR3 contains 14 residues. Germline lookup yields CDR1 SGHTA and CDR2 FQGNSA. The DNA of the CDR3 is TGTGCCAGCAGCCGGGGACTAGGGGGCTACGAGCAGTACTTC. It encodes CASSRGLGGYEQYF.

The CDR3 here is CASSLSPLGNQPQHF. The CDR3 DNA is TGTGCCAGCAGTTTATCCCCCCTAGGCAATCAGCCCCAGCATTTT. This chain joins TRBV28 and TRBJ1-5, with D uncertain. This CDR3 contains 15 residues. CDR1 is MDHEN, CDR2 SYDVKM, per germline. Trimming left V 1 base short and J 2 bases short, with 9 bases between.

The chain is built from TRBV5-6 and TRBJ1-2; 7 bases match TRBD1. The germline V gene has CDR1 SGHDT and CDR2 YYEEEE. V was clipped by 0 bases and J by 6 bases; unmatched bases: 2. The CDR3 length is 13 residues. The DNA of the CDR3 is TGTGCCAGCAGCTTGGGACAGGGTCATGGCTACACCTTC. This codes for CASSLGQGHGYTF.

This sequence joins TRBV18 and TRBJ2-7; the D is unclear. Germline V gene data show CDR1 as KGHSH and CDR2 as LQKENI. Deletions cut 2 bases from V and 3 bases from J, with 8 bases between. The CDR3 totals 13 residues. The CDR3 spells CASSPGQDYEQYF. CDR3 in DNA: TGTGCCAGCTCACCAGGGCAGGACTACGAGCAGTACTTC.

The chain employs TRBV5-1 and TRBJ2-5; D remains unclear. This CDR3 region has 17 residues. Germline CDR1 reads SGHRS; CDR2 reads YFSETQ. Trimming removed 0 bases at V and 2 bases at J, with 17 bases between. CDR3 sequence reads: CASSLGVRAKYQETQYF. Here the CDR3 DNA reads TGCGCCAGCAGCTTGGGAGTTCGGGCAAAATATCAAGAGACCCAGTACTTC.